The 10 T cell receptor beta chains presented below share a single source sample, sequenced in a study of OX40 agonist ivuxolimab in advanced cancers. Libraries were prepared through the immunoSEQ multiplex PCR assay. TCRdb provides this immuneACCESS table in a form limited to in-frame rearrangements. Some clones are lacking; in checked studies, under half of them reflect an unresolved V gene, and why the rest are absent is not known. This sample is represented by about 31,000 clones; roughly 82% of them were singletons. Of the sample, about 20% falls within the top ten clones. This material consisted of CD4+ or CD8+ T cells sorted from blood, taken in a trial of the OX40 agonist ivuxolimab. These receptors came from an adult with an advanced solid tumor such as melanoma, head and neck, liver or kidney cancer.

CDR3 nucleotides: TGTGCCAGCAGTTTAGGGACAGGGGGATACGAGCAGTACTTC. Translation gives CASSLGTGGYEQYF. The gene calls are TRBV28 and TRBJ2-7; 11 bases map to TRBD1. Germline V lookup: CDR1 MDHEN, CDR2 SYDVKM. The trim removed 2 bases at V and 4 bases at J, leaving 1 base unmatched. This CDR3 has 14 residues.

The chain has TRBV4-2 and TRBJ2-3, with TRBD2 identical over 13 bases. The germline CDR1 and CDR2 sequences are LGHNA and YNFKEQ. CDR3 length: 16 residues. The V segment lost 2 bases and the J segment 4 bases; nucleotides outside the gene matches: 3. The CDR3 loop reads CASSQKGTSGADTQYF. CDR3 DNA: TGTGCCAGCAGCCAAAAAGGGACTAGCGGGGCAGATACGCAGTATTTT.

Here the CDR3 DNA reads TGTGCCAGTGGGGGCGGAGGGGGCAATGAGCAGTTCTTC. It specifies CASGGGGGNEQFF. The chain links TRBV28 to TRBJ2-1; D assignment may be TRBD1 or TRBD2 (6 bases each). Germline V lookup: CDR1 MDHEN, CDR2 SYDVKM. The CDR3 runs 13 residues. Deletions cut 9 bases from V and 6 bases from J, with 15 bases between.

This clone has more than one count but fewer than ten. The chain is built from TRBV10-1 and TRBJ2-7; 10 bases are a match to TRBD2. The CDR3 is 15 amino acids. With V trimmed by 6 bases and J by 2 bases, 7 bases remained unmatched. The germline V gene encodes CDR1 WNHNN and CDR2 SYGVQD (reference sequence). CDR3 in DNA: TGCGCCAGCAGCCCGGGACTAGCGAGAACCTACGAGCAGTACTTC. Protein product: CASSPGLARTYEQYF.

This chain joins TRBV19 and TRBJ1-5, with TRBD1 matching over 9 bases. Germline loops: CDR1 LNHDA, CDR2 SQIVND (reference sequence). This CDR3 is built from 16 residues. The J segment lost 0 bases and the V segment lost 8 bases, leaving 8 bases of the junction unmatched. CDR3 nucleotide sequence: TGTGCCAGTGCGGACAGGGGCCTTTATAGCAATCAGCCCCAGCATTTT. It yields the protein CASADRGLYSNQPQHF.

This chain connects TRBV10-3 to TRBJ2-5, with a weak D call TRBD2 (6 bases). The end of the DNA aligns better with TRBJ2-7, so the J call may be wrong. Per germline, CDR1 ENHRY and CDR2 SYGVKD. CDR3 length equals 14 residues. CDR3 DNA: TGTGCCATCGGAGGTGGAGGGGTTGCCTACGAGCAGTACTTC. Protein sequence: CAIGGGGVAYEQYF.

The V call is TRBV19, the J call TRBJ1-1; tentatively, D is TRBD1 (5 bases). This CDR3 spans 13 amino acids. Between the trimmed V and J ends, which lost 5 bases and 0 bases, there was a span of 7 bases. CDR1 and CDR2 from the germline V gene are LNHDA and SQIVND (reference sequence). CDR3 bases: TGTGCCAGTAGTGTACAGGTGAACACTGAAGCTTTCTTT. Amino acid sequence: CASSVQVNTEAFF.

The chain employs TRBV7-7 and TRBJ1-6, with 11 bases fitting TRBD1. Germline CDR1 reads SSHAT; CDR2 reads FNYEAQ (reference sequence). With 5 bases clipped from V and 9 bases from J, the junction kept 6 bases outside the gene matches. This CDR3 spans 15 amino acids. The CDR3 region has the DNA TGTGCCAGCAGCGAGAGGACAGGGGGCAGTTCACCCCTCCACTTT. This encodes CASSERTGGSSPLHF.

V gene TRBV6-6 combines with J gene TRBJ2-2; TRBD2 is a possible D gene (6 bases). CDR3 length equals 14 residues. V was cut by 8 bases and J by 2 bases, with 12 bases left in between. Germline CDR1 and CDR2: MNHNY and SVGAGI (reference sequence). CDR3 DNA sequence: TGTGCCAGCTTGGACGGGGGAAACACCGGGGAGCTGTTTTTT. Its translation is CASLDGGNTGELFF.

The chain uses TRBV6-1 and TRBJ1-1; no definite D call. The CDR3 runs to 15 residues. The V end was cut by 2 bases, the J end by 1 base, with 11 bases between. Germline CDR1 is MNHNS and CDR2 is SASEGT. The CDR3 DNA reads TGTGCCAGCAGTGAATTACCCGTTCGGAACACTGAAGCTTTCTTT. This sequence encodes CASSELPVRNTEAFF.